Shown below are 26 T cell receptor beta chains from a single sample sequenced in a study of blood T cell repertoires in COVID-19. Some clones are missing from TCRdb's copy, which holds only in-frame ones; the method was immunoSEQ multiplex PCR. The sample carries about 28,000 clones, 89% recorded once. Input material: peripheral blood. These receptors all stem from a human donor with acute or convalescent COVID-19. The donor label of this sample is uncertain.

The V call is TRBV19, the J call TRBJ2-7; TRBD1 matches at 7 bases. The CDR3 runs to 13 residues. V was pared by 4 bases and J by 4 bases, with 4 bases of the junction left unmatched. Germline-derived CDR1 and CDR2 are LNHDA and SQIVND (reference sequence). The CDR3 region has the DNA TGTGCCAGTAGTACCCGGACAGGTTACGAGCAGTACTTC. Translating it yields CASSTRTGYEQYF.

This clone was observed a single time. V is TRBV11-2 and J is TRBJ1-2; D unclear. Trimming shortened V by 5 bases and J by 8 bases, and 12 bases separated the two germline ends. This CDR3 has 12 amino acids. The V gene's germline CDR1 is SGHAT and CDR2 FQNNGV. The CDR3 here is CASSPGQFGYTF. The CDR3 DNA sequence: TGTGCCAGCAGCCCGGGTCAGTTCGGCTACACCTTC.

The chain combines TRBV14 with TRBJ1-1; no reliable D call. The CDR3 is 13 residues long. CDR1 and CDR2 (germline): SGHDN, FVKESK. The V end was cut by 2 bases, the J end by 1 base, with 5 bases between. This chain's CDR3 is CASSQFRNTEAFF. Here the CDR3 DNA reads TGTGCCAGCAGCCAATTTCGGAACACTGAAGCTTTCTTT.

The chain employs TRBV29-1 and TRBJ2-7; maybe TRBD1 (5 bases). The CDR3 runs 14 residues. V lost 3 bases to trimming and J lost 2 bases, with 14 bases between them. Germline CDR1 reads SQVTM; CDR2 reads ANQGSEA. The CDR3 region is CSVDVGPQAYEQYF. The CDR3 DNA reads TGCAGCGTTGATGTGGGGCCCCAGGCCTACGAGCAGTACTTC.

The J gene is TRBJ2-3, the V gene TRBV11-3; 13 bases map to TRBD2. The J segment lost 4 bases and the V segment lost 2 bases, leaving 3 bases of the junction unmatched. This CDR3 is 16 amino acids long. CDR1 and CDR2 (germline): SGHNT, YENEEA. The CDR3 spells CASSLRTSGRADTQYF. Here the CDR3 DNA reads TGTGCCAGCAGCTTAAGGACTAGCGGGAGAGCAGATACGCAGTATTTT.

The V call is TRBV3-1 (or the pseudogene TRBV3-2), the J call TRBJ1-5, with a weak D call TRBD1 (5 bases). CDR3 size: 18 residues. V shed 4 bases and J shed 5 bases, with 24 bases lying between them. Per the germline V gene, CDR1 is LGHDT and CDR2 is YNNKEL (reference sequence). This CDR3 reads CASSPHYGAGKSYQPQHF. The CDR3 nucleotides are TGTGCCAGCAGCCCGCATTATGGGGCAGGGAAGAGTTATCAGCCCCAGCATTTT.

CDR3 loop: CASSSQGSLANVLTF. In DNA form, the CDR3 reads TGTGCCAGCAGTTCTCAGGGGTCTTTGGCCAACGTCCTGACTTTC. The chain joins TRBV6-5 to TRBJ2-6; the D gene is possibly TRBD1 (6 bases). The V gene's germline CDR1 is MNHEY and CDR2 SVGAGI. The CDR3 loop spans 15 amino acids. The germline V and J ends were trimmed by 4 bases and 6 bases, with 13 bases remaining between them.

The rearrangement joins TRBV18 to TRBJ2-7; 7 nucleotides align to TRBD1. The CDR3 has 16 amino acids. Germline CDR1 and CDR2: KGHSH and LQKENI. J was trimmed by 0 bases and V by 5 bases; bases with no gene match: 10. The CDR3 nucleotides are TGTGCCAGCTCAGGGACAGCCCCCCTTAGCTCCTACGAGCAGTACTTC. This translates into CASSGTAPLSSYEQYF.

The chain employs TRBV21-1 and TRBJ1-2; TRBD1, the table's D call, was not compared with the DNA. TRBV21-1 is flagged as a pseudogene. CDR3 size: 14 residues. The CDR3 DNA reads TGTGCCAGCAGCAAAGCGACCCAGGGCCATGGCTACACCTTC. It translates to CASSKATQGHGYTF.

This clone turned up a few times. The chain uses TRBV24-1 and TRBJ1-2, with D maybe TRBD1 (5 bases). This CDR3 contains 14 residues. Per germline, CDR1 KGHDR and CDR2 SFDVKD. Trimming removed 4 bases from V and 2 bases from J, with 10 bases in between. The CDR3 sequence: CATSDDSRNYGYTF. CDR3 DNA sequence: TGTGCCACCAGTGACGACAGTAGGAACTATGGCTACACCTTC.

The chain recombines TRBV6-2 or TRBV6-3 with TRBJ1-5, with 10 bases matching TRBD1. Trimming at V came to 5 bases and at J to 0 bases, leaving 16 bases not matched to a gene. The germline gives CDR1 MNHEY, CDR2 SVGEGT. This CDR3 spans 20 amino acids. CDR3 DNA: TGTGCCAGCAGTCCACTCCCCGGGACAGGGGACCTATATAGCAATCAGCCCCAGCATTTT. It specifies CASSPLPGTGDLYSNQPQHF.

The chain uses TRBV6-5 and TRBJ2-4; TRBD1 might be the D (6 bases). Germline V gene lookup returns CDR1 MNHEY and CDR2 SVGAGI. The CDR3 is 15 amino acids. V lost 6 bases and J lost 2, with 14 bases in between. Written as DNA, the CDR3 is TGTGCCAGCAGCCGGGACACAGGGTCCAAAAACATTCAGTACTTC. This sequence encodes CASSRDTGSKNIQYF.

The V call is TRBV4-2, the J call TRBJ2-7; TRBD2 might be the D (5 bases). The V end lost 4 bases, the J end lost 4 bases, and 14 bases lay between the germline ends. Germline CDR1 is LGHNA and CDR2 is YNFKEQ. The CDR3 is 14 amino acids. CDR3 sequence reads: CASSPGNKNYEQYF. The CDR3 bases are TGTGCCAGCAGCCCCGGGAACAAGAATTACGAGCAGTACTTC.

The V call is TRBV3-1 (or the pseudogene TRBV3-2), the J call TRBJ1-6, with 7 bases aligning to TRBD1. J was trimmed by 6 bases and V by 5 bases; bases with no gene match: 10. Germline V CDR1 and CDR2: LGHDT, YNNKEL (reference sequence). This CDR3 is built from 16 residues. For the CDR3, the DNA is TGTGCCAGCAGCTCGCTAATTCAGGGGGGTAATTCACCCCTCCACTTT. Protein sequence: CASSSLIQGGNSPLHF.

The rearrangement links TRBV5-4 to TRBJ1-3; D remains ambiguous. The CDR3 is 14 amino acids. Germline V gives CDR1 SGHNT, CDR2 YYREEE (reference sequence). V gave up 5 bases and J gave up 0 bases, with 9 bases separating them. CDR3 loop: CASRKGDSGNTIYF. DNA of the CDR3: TGTGCCAGCAGGAAGGGAGACTCTGGAAACACCATATATTTT.

This clone was seen once. One end of the junction does not line up with germline, which may come from a read error. V and J are TRBV14 and TRBJ2-1, with 9 bases that match TRBD2. Germline values: CDR1 SGHDN, CDR2 FVKESK. There are 18 residues in the CDR3. Here the CDR3 reads CATSQDNAGGYPYNEQFF. The CDR3 nucleotides are TGTGCCACCAGCCAAGATAACGCGGGGGGGTATCCCTACAATGAGCAGTTCTTC.

The chain joins TRBV27 to TRBJ1-4; TRBD1 matches 9 bases. Germline V gene data show CDR1 as MNHEY and CDR2 as SMNVEV (reference sequence). After removal of 6 bases from V and 8 bases from J, the junction contained 7 bases not matched to a gene. The CDR3 covers 14 residues. As DNA, the CDR3 is TGTGCCAGCAGATCGGGACAGGGTAGGGAAAAACTGTTTTTT. Protein sequence: CASRSGQGREKLFF.

A few counts support this clone. For the CDR3, the DNA is TGTGCCACCAGTTCAGGCGCAAGCTCCTACAATGAGCAGTTCTTC. Translation gives CATSSGASSYNEQFF. The rearrangement uses TRBV24-1 and TRBJ2-1, with unresolved D. The CDR3 consists of 15 residues. Per germline, CDR1 KGHDR and CDR2 SFDVKD. V lost 6 bases and J lost 0, with 11 bases in between.

This CDR3 reads CASSHSNLAYEQYF. The CDR3 nucleotides read TGTGCCAGCAGCCACTCTAACCTTGCCTACGAGCAGTACTTC. The genes are TRBV13 and TRBJ2-7; no reliable D call. Germline CDR1 and CDR2: PRHDT and FYEKMQ (reference sequence). V was clipped by 5 bases and J by 2 bases, with 13 bases between them. CDR3 length: 14 residues.

In its sample, this clone was seen once. This rearrangement joins TRBV5-4 to TRBJ2-1; possibly TRBD2 for D (5 bases). Per germline, CDR1 SGHNT and CDR2 YYREEE (reference sequence). Trimming took off 4 bases at V and 0 bases at J, with 14 bases between the two ends. The CDR3 totals 16 residues. The CDR3 loop reads CASSEDGVSSYNEQFF. The CDR3 coding sequence is TGTGCCAGCAGCGAGGACGGGGTAAGCTCCTACAATGAGCAGTTCTTC.

This chain joins TRBV24-1 and TRBJ2-3; 9 nucleotides match TRBD2. CDR1 and CDR2 from the germline V gene are KGHDR and SFDVKD. J lost 6 bases, V lost 6 bases, and 9 bases had no gene match. This CDR3 is built from 15 residues. The DNA for the CDR3 is TGTGCCACCAGTACCGCGGGAGGGGCTGGGGATACGCAGTATTTT. This translates into CATSTAGGAGDTQYF.

The chain links TRBV10-3 to TRBJ2-3; TRBD1 agrees at 9 bases. The V gene's germline CDR1 is ENHRY and CDR2 SYGVKD. This CDR3 contains 14 residues. Trimming at V came to 5 bases and at J to 1 base, leaving 1 base not matched to a gene. The CDR3: CAISRTGGTDTQYF. DNA for the CDR3: TGTGCCATCAGTAGGACAGGGGGCACAGATACGCAGTATTTT.

V is TRBV5-6 and J is TRBJ2-3; the match to TRBD2 covers 13 bases. Germline V gene sequence: CDR1 SGHDT, CDR2 YYEEEE. V dropped 5 bases and J dropped 2; count of bases not matched to a gene: 8. The length of the CDR3 is 17 residues. CDR3 residues: CASSQPGTSGDTDTQYF. Written as DNA, the CDR3 is TGTGCCAGCAGTCAACCCGGGACTAGCGGGGACACAGATACGCAGTATTTT.

The CDR3 coding sequence is TGCGCCAGCAGTGATGGGACAGGGGGTTACAATGAGCAGTTCTTC. Translating gives CASSDGTGGYNEQFF. The rearrangement links TRBV10-1 to TRBJ2-1, with 11 bases lining up with TRBD1. The V segment lost 3 bases and the J segment 4 bases; nucleotides outside the gene matches: 2. The CDR3 consists of 15 residues. CDR1 WNHNN and CDR2 SYGVQD come from the germline V gene (reference sequence).

This clone was picked up one time. In DNA, the CDR3 is TGTGCCAGCAGTGAAAACAGGGGAAACACCATATATTTT. Its protein is CASSENRGNTIYF. The chain uses TRBV6-1 and TRBJ1-3; D might be TRBD1 (5 bases). The CDR3 contains 13 residues. The germline V and J ends were trimmed by 2 bases and 4 bases, with 6 bases remaining between them. Germline loops: CDR1 MNHNS, CDR2 SASEGT.

This sequence joins TRBV5-4 and TRBJ1-1, with 8 positions matching TRBD1. CDR1 and CDR2 from the germline V gene are SGHNT and YYREEE (reference sequence). The CDR3 is 17 residues long. J gave up 10 bases and V 0 bases, and 17 bases lay outside the gene matches. The CDR3 loop reads CASSLAPPGRGPQRAFF. In nucleotides, the CDR3 is TGTGCCAGCAGCTTGGCCCCCCCGGGCAGGGGGCCGCAAAGAGCTTTCTTT.